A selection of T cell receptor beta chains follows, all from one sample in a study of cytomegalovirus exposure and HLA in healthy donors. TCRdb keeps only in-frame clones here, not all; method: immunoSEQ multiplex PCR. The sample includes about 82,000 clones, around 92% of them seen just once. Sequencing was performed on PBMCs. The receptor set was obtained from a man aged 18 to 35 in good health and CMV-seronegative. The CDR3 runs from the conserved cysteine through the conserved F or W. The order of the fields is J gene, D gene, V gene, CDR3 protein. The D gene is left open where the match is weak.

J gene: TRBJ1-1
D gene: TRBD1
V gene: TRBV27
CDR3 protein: CASRWAGGLSNTEAFF

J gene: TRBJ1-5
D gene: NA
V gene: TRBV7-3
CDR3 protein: CASSLGSGVSNQPQHF

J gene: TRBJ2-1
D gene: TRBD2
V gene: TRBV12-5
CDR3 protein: CASGPSGGIGEQFF

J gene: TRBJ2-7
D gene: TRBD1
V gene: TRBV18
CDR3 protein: CASSPGTGSYEQYF

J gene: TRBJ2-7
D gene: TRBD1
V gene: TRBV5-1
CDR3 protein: CASSARDRVGEQYF

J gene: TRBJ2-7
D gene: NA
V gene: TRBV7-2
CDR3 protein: CASSLGVGGKTYEQYF

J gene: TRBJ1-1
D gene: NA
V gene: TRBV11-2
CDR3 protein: CASSLVSRVGVAFF

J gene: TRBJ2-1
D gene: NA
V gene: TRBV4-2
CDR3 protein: CASSQERIGQRGNEQFF

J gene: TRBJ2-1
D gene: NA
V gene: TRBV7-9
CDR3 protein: CASSLTQGLRNEQFF

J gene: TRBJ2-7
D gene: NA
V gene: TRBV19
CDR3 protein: CASSANWAPYEQYF

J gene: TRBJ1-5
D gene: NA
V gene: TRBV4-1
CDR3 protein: CASSQDRGSQPQHF

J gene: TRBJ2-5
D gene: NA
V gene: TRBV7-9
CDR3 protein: CASSLVGTLQETQYF

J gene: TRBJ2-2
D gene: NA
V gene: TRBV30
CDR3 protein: CAWSALVRDPGELFF

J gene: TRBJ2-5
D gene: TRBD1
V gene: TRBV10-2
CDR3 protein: CASSERDRGQETQYF

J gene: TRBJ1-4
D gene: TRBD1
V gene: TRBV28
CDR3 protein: CASSSQQGGSEKLFF

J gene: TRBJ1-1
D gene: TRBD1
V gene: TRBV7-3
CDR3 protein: CASSLTVTDREAFF

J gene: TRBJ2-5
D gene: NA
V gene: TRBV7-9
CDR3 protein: CASSRLGETQYF

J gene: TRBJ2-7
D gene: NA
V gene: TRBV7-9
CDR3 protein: CASSLAGPGGNYEQYF

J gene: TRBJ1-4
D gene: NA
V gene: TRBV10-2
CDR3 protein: CASSEEELGFRLF

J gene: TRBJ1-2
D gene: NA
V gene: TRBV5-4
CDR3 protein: CASSLGGGTDNYGYTF

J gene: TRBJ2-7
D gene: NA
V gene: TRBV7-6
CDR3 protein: CASSRLTDYEQYF

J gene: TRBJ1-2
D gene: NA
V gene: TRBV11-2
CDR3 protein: CASSQADRNYGYTF

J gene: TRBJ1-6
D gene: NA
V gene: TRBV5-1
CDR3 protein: CASSSKTGLWDNSPLHF

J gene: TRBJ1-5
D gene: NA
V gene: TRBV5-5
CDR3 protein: CASSSVPLAAGNQPQHF

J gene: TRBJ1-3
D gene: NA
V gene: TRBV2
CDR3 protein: CASSGSGRGNTIYF

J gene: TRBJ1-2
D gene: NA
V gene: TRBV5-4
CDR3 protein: CASSLGGWMDYGYTF

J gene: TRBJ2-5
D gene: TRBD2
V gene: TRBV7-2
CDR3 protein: CASSPGGGAEFTQYF

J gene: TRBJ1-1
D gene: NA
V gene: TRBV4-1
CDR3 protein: CASSARQVGEAFF

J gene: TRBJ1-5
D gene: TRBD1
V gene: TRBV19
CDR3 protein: CASSMVGDRARPQHF

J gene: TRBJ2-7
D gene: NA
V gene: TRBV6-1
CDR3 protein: CASSESAYEQYF

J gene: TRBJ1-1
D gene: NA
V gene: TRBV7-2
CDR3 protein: CASTFAGQPTEAFF

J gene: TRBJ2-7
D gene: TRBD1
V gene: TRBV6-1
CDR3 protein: CASSVQGAQEQYF

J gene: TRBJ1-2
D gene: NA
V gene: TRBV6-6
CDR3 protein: CASSQLDSPYGYTF

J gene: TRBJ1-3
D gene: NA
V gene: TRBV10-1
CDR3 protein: CASTRDGRSGNTIYF

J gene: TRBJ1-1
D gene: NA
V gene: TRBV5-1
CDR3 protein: CASSFVGGATEAFF